The 25 T cell receptor beta chains below were found in one sample sequenced in a study of T cell responses to AZD1222 COVID-19 vaccine. Only in-frame clones appear in the TCRdb table, and some are missing; sequencing was by immunoSEQ multiplex PCR. Seen here are roughly 120,000 clones, around 87% observed once, and the top ten hold less than 4.5%. The sample here was peripheral blood, taken 28 days after the second AZD1222 dose. The receptors were gathered from an adult who received the AZD1222 COVID-19 vaccine.

V and J are TRBV11-2 and TRBJ1-5; D not certain. CDR1 is SGHAT and CDR2 is FQNNGV in the germline V gene. The V end lost 0 bases, the J end lost 3 bases, and 15 bases lay between the germline ends. This CDR3 comprises 17 residues. CDR3 sequence reads: CASSLDLGGRLNQPQHF. CDR3 in DNA: TGTGCCAGCAGCTTAGATCTCGGCGGAAGACTCAATCAGCCCCAGCATTTT.

The chain carries TRBV19 and TRBJ1-4; 11 nucleotides line up with TRBD1. The CDR3 is 14 amino acids. Germline CDR1 and CDR2: LNHDA and SQIVND (reference sequence). J lost 10 bases, V lost 5 bases, and 6 bases had no gene match. CDR3 loop: CASSSRTGGGKLFF. DNA of the CDR3: TGTGCCAGTAGTTCCCGGACAGGGGGCGGAAAACTGTTTTTT.

The chain recombines TRBV4-1 with TRBJ1-5, with D unresolved. Germline values: CDR1 MGHRA, CDR2 YSYEKL. The CDR3 runs to 16 residues. The V and J ends lost 1 base and 10 bases respectively, with 20 bases between them. The chain's CDR3 is CASSQAGNTPANPQHF. In DNA form, the CDR3 reads TGCGCCAGCAGCCAAGCCGGTAACACCCCAGCGAATCCCCAGCATTTT.

This rearrangement joins TRBV29-1 to TRBJ1-2; 9 bases match TRBD1. The germline V gene encodes CDR1 SQVTM and CDR2 ANQGSEA. V shed 6 bases, J shed 6 bases, and the junction held 5 bases outside the gene matches. The CDR3 sequence is 12 residues long. The CDR3 DNA reads TGCAGCGTGGCCAGGACAGGGGATGGCTACACCTTC. Translated: CSVARTGDGYTF.

The chain's CDR3 is CASSQPGTGSTEAFF. The CDR3 DNA reads TGTGCCAGCAGCCAACCCGGGACAGGGAGCACTGAAGCTTTCTTT. J is TRBJ1-1 and V is TRBV14; 9 bases are shared with TRBD1. Germline CDR1 reads SGHDN; CDR2 reads FVKESK. The CDR3 has 15 residues. Trimming cost V 2 bases and J 4 bases; bases outside gene matches: 5.

A word on this clone: Mismatch with germline at one junction end may stem from a read error. The rearrangement joins TRBV2 to TRBJ1-6; the match to TRBD1 covers 7 bases. Germline V gene data show CDR1 as SNHLY and CDR2 as FYNNEI. The CDR3 has 14 amino acids. In DNA, the CDR3 is TGTGCCAGCAGGGAAGGGGGCGCGGGTTCACCCCTCCACTTT. Its protein is CASREGGAGSPLHF.

In regard to this clone: This CDR3 is also generated by other DNA sequences in the sample. V gene TRBV6-2 or TRBV6-3 combines with J gene TRBJ2-1; 7 nucleotides match TRBD2. This CDR3 is 15 amino acids long. Looked up from germline, CDR1 is MNHEY and CDR2 is SVGEGT. The J segment lost 3 bases and the V segment lost 2 bases, leaving 4 bases of the junction unmatched. The CDR3 is CASSYSPSGYNEQFF. Here the CDR3 DNA reads TGTGCCAGCAGTTACAGCCCTAGCGGCTACAATGAGCAGTTCTTC.

This clone occurred once. The chain couples TRBV18 to TRBJ2-7; 11 bases are a match to TRBD2. CDR3 length: 14 amino acids. Looked up from germline, CDR1 is KGHSH and CDR2 is LQKENI. Trimming removed 6 bases from V and 3 bases from J; junction bases left unmatched: 4. The CDR3 DNA sequence: TGTGCCAGCTCTGATGGGACTAGCGGCTACGAGCAGTACTTC. Translation gives CASSDGTSGYEQYF.

The rearrangement joins TRBV30 to TRBJ1-2, with unresolved D. The CDR3 is made up of 12 amino acids. Germline V gene sequence: CDR1 GTSNPN, CDR2 SVGIG (reference sequence). CDR3 nucleotides: TGTGCTGAGGGAAGGGCATACTATGGCTACACCTTC. Protein product: CAEGRAYYGYTF.

The V call is TRBV7-2, the J call TRBJ2-1; D may be TRBD2 (6 bases). The CDR3 covers 16 residues. Germline V gene data show CDR1 as SGHTA and CDR2 as FQGNSA. Between the trimmed V and J ends, which lost 5 bases and 5 bases, there was a span of 19 bases. CDR3 protein: CASSLRGGTANNEQFF. The CDR3 DNA reads TGTGCCAGCAGCCTCCGGGGCGGGACTGCTAACAATGAGCAGTTCTTC.

V usage is TRBV28 and J usage is TRBJ2-2; 7 nucleotides align to TRBD2. J was trimmed by 6 bases and V by 1 base; bases with no gene match: 2. There are 14 residues in the CDR3. The germline gives CDR1 MDHEN, CDR2 SYDVKM. In DNA form, the CDR3 reads TGTGCCAGCAGTTTATCGACTAGCCCCGGGGAGCTGTTTTTT. It encodes CASSLSTSPGELFF.

Only one count was recorded for this clone. V gene TRBV3-1 (or the pseudogene TRBV3-2) combines with J gene TRBJ2-7; perhaps TRBD1 as D (6 bases). Trimming took 3 bases from V and 3 from J, leaving 9 bases between them. Looked up from germline, CDR1 is LGHDT and CDR2 is YNNKEL (reference sequence). There are 13 residues in the CDR3. The DNA for the CDR3 is TGTGCCAGCAGCCATACACAGGGCTACGAGCAGTACTTC. It specifies CASSHTQGYEQYF.

The chain employs TRBV6-4 and TRBJ1-1; maybe TRBD1 (6 bases). The germline V and J ends were trimmed by 6 bases and 1 base, with 18 bases remaining between them. The CDR3 is 16 residues long. Germline V gene lookup returns CDR1 MRHNA and CDR2 SNTAGT. The CDR3 loop is CASSSTPGAGNTEAFF. CDR3 DNA: TGTGCCAGCAGCTCTACCCCGGGGGCTGGGAACACTGAAGCTTTCTTT.

The V call is TRBV9, the J call TRBJ2-7; 7 nucleotides agree with TRBD2. J was trimmed by 1 base and V by 4 bases; bases with no gene match: 17. CDR1 and CDR2 (germline): SGDLS, YYNGEE. The length of the CDR3 is 18 residues. The CDR3, as DNA: TGTGCCAGCAGCTCTCCACGGGGGGTCGGTACTGGGTCCTACGAGCAGTACTTC. It codes for CASSSPRGVGTGSYEQYF.

The chain links TRBV6-2 or TRBV6-3 to TRBJ2-1; 11 positions match TRBD2. The germline gives CDR1 MNHEY, CDR2 SVGEGT. The junction had 3 bases not matched to a gene; V was cut back by 2 bases and J by 0 bases. The CDR3 runs to 17 residues. The CDR3 bases are TGTGCCAGCAGTTACCCAACTAGCGGGAGCTCCTACAATGAGCAGTTCTTC. Protein product: CASSYPTSGSSYNEQFF.

The chain employs TRBV6-4 and TRBJ1-1; D unresolved. V was cut by 2 bases and J by 1 base, with 5 bases left in between. The CDR3 runs to 13 residues. Germline CDR1 MRHNA, CDR2 SNTAGT. The CDR3 sequence: CASSDGRNTEAFF. DNA of the CDR3: TGTGCCAGCAGTGACGGGCGGAACACTGAAGCTTTCTTT.

This chain uses TRBV30 with TRBJ1-3, with 11 nucleotides matching TRBD1. The CDR3 contains 13 residues. The V and J ends lost 8 bases and 2 bases, in that order; junction bases with no gene match: 2. Germline values: CDR1 GTSNPN, CDR2 SVGIG (reference sequence). The DNA of the CDR3 is TGTGCCGCGGACAGGGGGCCTGGAAACACCATATATTTT. Amino acid sequence: CAADRGPGNTIYF.

V gene TRBV7-2 combines with J gene TRBJ1-4; D gene ambiguous. Germline assignment: CDR1 SGHTA and CDR2 FQGNSA. V lost 1 base, J lost 6 bases, and 9 bases lay in between. The CDR3 runs 14 residues. CDR3 region: CASSLVVRDEKLFF. CDR3 DNA: TGTGCCAGCAGCTTAGTTGTCCGGGATGAAAAACTGTTTTTT.

The V call is TRBV9, the J call TRBJ1-2; maybe TRBD1 (5 bases). In germline, CDR1 is SGDLS, CDR2 YYNGEE. The CDR3 is made up of 16 amino acids. V lost 4 bases, J lost 7 bases, and 23 bases lay in between. The CDR3 bases are TGTGCCAGCAGCCCCAGAGTCCCCGGAGGGGTTAGTGGCTACACCTTC. It yields the protein CASSPRVPGGVSGYTF.

Here the CDR3 reads CASSSLKNTGELFF. The CDR3 DNA sequence: TGTGCCAGCAGCTCCCTTAAGAACACCGGGGAGCTGTTTTTT. V and J are TRBV7-9 and TRBJ2-2; D is ambiguous. Germline V gives CDR1 SEHNR, CDR2 FQNEAQ (reference sequence). The CDR3 covers 14 residues. The V end was cut by 4 bases, the J end by 1 base, with 7 bases between.

The chain carries TRBV5-8 and TRBJ2-1; D gene ambiguous. This CDR3 is built from 9 residues. Germline CDR1 is SGHTS and CDR2 is YDEGEE. DNA for the CDR3: TGTCAAGGGTACAATGAGCAGTTCTTC. Translated: CQGYNEQFF.

Comment on this clone: A junction boundary mismatches the germline segment, possibly from a read error. The chain links TRBV2 to TRBJ2-3; 12 nucleotides align to TRBD2. CDR3 length: 14 amino acids. Germline CDR1 reads SNHLY; CDR2 reads FYNNEI. Here the CDR3 reads CAGRTSGNSDTQYF. In nucleotides, the CDR3 is TGTGCCGGCAGGACTAGCGGGAATTCGGATACGCAGTATTTT.

The chain joins TRBV7-2 to TRBJ2-7; tentatively, D is TRBD1 (6 bases). Germline V gene sequence: CDR1 SGHTA, CDR2 FQGNSA. This CDR3 is 14 amino acids long. Trimming shortened V by 1 base and J by 5 bases, and 12 bases separated the two germline ends. CDR3 bases: TGTGCCAGCAGCTTAGTCACAGGGAAAGACGAGCAGTACTTC. It yields the protein CASSLVTGKDEQYF.

V is TRBV6-4 and J is TRBJ2-7, with D perhaps TRBD1 (5 bases). Trimming pared 1 base from V and 7 bases from J, leaving 26 bases between. Germline V gene data show CDR1 as MRHNA and CDR2 as SNTAGT. The CDR3 length is 18 residues. CDR3 sequence: CASSDCKLGAGKAQEQYF. The CDR3 nucleotides read TGTGCCAGCAGTGACTGCAAGTTAGGAGCAGGGAAAGCTCAAGAGCAGTACTTC.

The gene calls are TRBV20-1 and TRBJ2-5; D is undetermined. From germline, CDR1 is DFQATT and CDR2 SNEGSKA (reference sequence). The CDR3 loop spans 10 amino acids. Trimming cost V 3 bases and J 4 bases, with 3 bases left between them. This CDR3 is CSARRETQYF. Here the CDR3 DNA reads TGCAGTGCTAGGAGAGAGACCCAGTACTTC.